This T cell receptor beta chain was captured by sequencing in a study of blood T cell repertoires in COVID-19. This CDR3 has 13 residues. Per the germline V gene, CDR1 is SGHNT and CDR2 is YYREEE (reference sequence). The germline V and J ends were trimmed by 1 base and 8 bases, with 12 bases remaining between them. The protocol was immunoSEQ multiplex PCR, while the TCRdb copy is restricted to in-frame clones and leaves out a portion. The sample contains roughly 500,000 clones, approximately 87% of which appear only once. J is TRBJ1-2 and V is TRBV5-4, with D uncertain. The source material was PBMCs or T cells enriched from blood (not recorded which). This clonotype originated in a woman in her thirties or forties who had recovered from COVID-19. This CDR3 reads CASSLTEGFGYTF. In nucleotides, the CDR3 is TGTGCCAGCAGCTTGACTGAGGGTTTCGGCTACACCTTC.